This TCR beta chain is drawn from a study of blood T cell repertoires in COVID-19. Overall study context: Sources were T cells, B-cell-depleted T cells, or PBMCs; the material itself was cDNA or gDNA.

Produced via immunoSEQ multiplex PCR; TCRdb's table is partial and in-frame only. The table has fewer than 250,000 clones, over 70% seen once. Germline CDR1 MGHDK, CDR2 SYGVNS. V was clipped by 0 bases and J by 2 bases, with 10 bases between them. This CDR3 is built from 16 residues. The chain carries TRBV25-1 and TRBJ1-4; a weak D match, TRBD1 (6 bases). The sequencing input was PBMCs or T cells enriched from blood (not recorded which). The clonotype originates from a woman aged 30 to 39 who had been exposed to COVID-19. The CDR3 spells CASSEYDRWTNEKLFF. The CDR3 nucleotides read TGTGCCAGCAGTGAATATGACAGGTGGACTAATGAAAAACTGTTTTTT.